The entry below gives a single T cell receptor beta chain sequence along with its context. What it recognizes is unknown. The data originate from a study of T-cell reconstitution after alpha-beta-depleted transplantation in children. CDR3 size: 17 residues. V was trimmed by 6 bases and J by 5 bases, leaving 25 bases between them. From germline, CDR1 is MGHDK and CDR2 SYGVNS. Preparation of the TCRbeta library used unique molecular identifiers. TCRdb reprocessed the PCR reads with MiXCR, giving one entry per CDR3 protein. The table has 600,000 to 800,000 distinct CDR3 sequences, roughly 13% seen once. Study-level points and caveats: Surviving recipient T cells and thymic progenitors produced the high day-60 TCRbeta diversity seen in some patients. Fresh T-cell production supplied most of the T-cell counts and diversity seen one year after transplant.

This specimen consisted of PBMCs, obtained before TCRalphabeta/CD19-depleted stem cell transplant. This receptor was taken from a girl aged 2-10 years with congenital amegakaryocytic thrombocytopenia, due to receive a stem cell transplant. V is TRBV25-1 and J is TRBJ1-1; TRBD1 might be the D (6 bases). CDR3 sequence reads: CASSGQTRGSRTTEAFF. The CDR3 DNA is TGTGCCAGCAGCGGACAGACAAGAGGGTCCCGGACGACTGAAGCTTTCTTT.